These 19 T cell receptor beta chains share one sample of origin, sequenced in a study of beta chain features in type 1 diabetes. What was sequenced were expressed TCRB transcripts, since all of the isolated RNA had been reverse transcribed. Assay: immunoSEQ multiplex PCR; the TCRdb copy retains only in-frame clones and omits some. The sample has about 400,000 clones; over 9.5% are singletons. Specimen: naive CD4+ T cells from blood. These receptor sequences come from a young man in good health.

The chain is built from TRBV7-9 and TRBJ2-1, with a possible D match to TRBD1 (5 bases). This CDR3 has 17 residues. Trimming pared 4 bases from V and 5 bases from J, leaving 21 bases between. Germline V gene sequence: CDR1 SEHNR, CDR2 FQNEAQ (reference sequence). The CDR3 here is CASSSLRGSGAHNEQFF. The CDR3 DNA reads as TGTGCCAGCAGCTCGTTACGAGGAAGTGGGGCGCACAATGAGCAGTTCTTC.

The chain carries TRBV7-3 and TRBJ2-1; 11 nucleotides match TRBD2. Losses at the gene ends were 4 bases for V and 7 bases for J; bases not matched to a gene: 9. The CDR3 runs 16 residues. The V gene's germline CDR1 is SGHTA and CDR2 FQGTGA. The CDR3 region is CASSSIAGGPGNEQFF. The CDR3, as DNA: TGTGCCAGCAGCTCCATAGCGGGGGGGCCTGGGAATGAGCAGTTCTTC.

The rearrangement uses TRBV11-2 and TRBJ1-5; D possibly corresponds to TRBD1 (5 bases). The CDR3 is 15 residues long. CDR1 is SGHAT, CDR2 FQNNGV, per germline. V was shortened by 5 bases and J by 5 bases, with 16 bases between the two germline ends. The CDR3 loop reads CASSPGVGEDQPQHF. The CDR3 nucleotides read TGTGCCAGCAGCCCAGGAGTAGGGGAAGATCAGCCCCAGCATTTT.

The chain employs TRBV9 and TRBJ2-3; D might be TRBD2 (6 bases). Trimming shortened V by 0 bases and J by 4 bases, and 9 bases separated the two germline ends. From germline, CDR1 is SGDLS and CDR2 YYNGEE. CDR3 length: 14 residues. CDR3 nucleotides: TGTGCCAGCAGCGTAGTCGGGAGTGCAGATACGCAGTATTTT. Amino acid sequence: CASSVVGSADTQYF.

This clone turned up a few times. CDR3 amino acids: CATSRDSYYEQYF. CDR3 coding DNA: TGTGCCACCAGCAGAGACTCCTACTACGAGCAGTACTTC. The chain links TRBV15 to TRBJ2-7; D remains unclear. The CDR3 is 13 amino acids. Per the germline V gene, CDR1 is LNHNV and CDR2 is YYDKDF (reference sequence). Trimming took off 0 bases at V and 3 bases at J, with 6 bases between the two ends.

This clone showed up just a few times. The rearrangement joins TRBV5-4 to TRBJ2-3; 12 nucleotides agree with TRBD1. V lost 4 bases to trimming and J lost 4 bases; unmatched junction nucleotides: 7. Germline values: CDR1 SGHNT, CDR2 YYREEE (reference sequence). The CDR3 covers 16 residues. The CDR3 here is CASSVPGTGGADTQYF. Written as DNA, the CDR3 is TGTGCCAGCAGCGTACCCGGGACAGGGGGCGCAGATACGCAGTATTTT.

This clone was seen a handful of times. DNA of the CDR3: TGTGCCAGCAGCTTAGAGCGCAGGGGGCACCAGCCCCAGCATTTT. This translates into CASSLERRGHQPQHF. The chain carries TRBV7-2 and TRBJ1-5, with 8 bases matching TRBD1. Per germline, CDR1 SGHTA and CDR2 FQGNSA. J lost 7 bases, V lost 1 base, and 6 bases had no gene match. This CDR3 has 15 amino acids.

J is TRBJ2-3 and V is TRBV5-1; 7 bases are a match to TRBD2. The CDR3 contains 15 residues. J was trimmed by 3 bases and V by 6 bases; bases with no gene match: 10. From germline, CDR1 is SGHRS and CDR2 YFSETQ. The CDR3 reads CASTTWEGRTDTQYF. The CDR3 DNA follows: TGCGCCAGCACAACTTGGGAGGGTAGGACAGATACGCAGTATTTT.

This chain uses TRBV4-2 with TRBJ2-1; 9 bases are shared with TRBD2. The CDR3 is made up of 16 amino acids. Germline CDR1 and CDR2: LGHNA and YNFKEQ. The trim removed 3 bases at V and 8 bases at J, leaving 11 bases unmatched. CDR3 nucleotides: TGTGCCAGCAGCCAGTCGAGCGGGGGGAATCCCCATGAGCAGTTCTTC. Amino acids: CASSQSSGGNPHEQFF.

This clone was observed a handful of times. V usage is TRBV7-3 and J usage is TRBJ2-1; TRBD1 matches 8 bases. This CDR3 has 14 residues. Germline V CDR1 and CDR2: SGHTA, FQGTGA. The V and J ends lost 6 bases and 8 bases, in that order; junction bases with no gene match: 9. Here the CDR3 DNA reads TGTGCCAGCAGACGGACAGGGAACGTCCATGAGCAGTTCTTC. Translated, it gives CASRRTGNVHEQFF. The full variable domain, with the rest looked up from reference TRBV7-3 and TRBJ2-1, is GAGVSQTPSNKVTEKGKYVELRCDPISGHTALYWYRQSLGQGPEFLIYFQGTGAADDSGLPNDRFFAVRPEGSVSTLKIQRTERGDSAVYLCASRRTGNVHEQFFGPGTRLTVL.

The chain links TRBV2 to TRBJ1-2, with 7 bases aligning to TRBD1. The germline V gene encodes CDR1 SNHLY and CDR2 FYNNEI. The ends lost 6 bases at V and 11 bases at J; junction bases unmatched: 9. CDR3 length: 12 residues. The CDR3 DNA reads as TGTGCCAGCAGAAGTGAGGGGGCGGGGTACACCTTC. The encoded protein is CASRSEGAGYTF.

This clone was seen a few times. The gene calls are TRBV19 and TRBJ2-7; D may be TRBD1 (5 bases). This CDR3 is built from 14 residues. Trimming took 7 bases from V and 2 from J, leaving 15 bases between them. Germline-derived CDR1 and CDR2 are LNHDA and SQIVND (reference sequence). The DNA for the CDR3 is TGTGCCAGTAAAGACAGTTTGAATACCTACGAGCAGTACTTC. It codes for CASKDSLNTYEQYF.

The V and J genes are TRBV10-3 and TRBJ2-3; D is possibly TRBD1 (6 bases). The V and J ends lost 8 bases and 2 bases respectively, with 14 bases between them. The V gene's germline CDR1 is ENHRY and CDR2 SYGVKD. The CDR3 sequence is 14 residues long. CDR3 DNA: TGTGCCATCGCCCTTAGACAGGCCACAGATACGCAGTATTTT. Translating it yields CAIALRQATDTQYF.

This clone has a handful of counts. This chain connects TRBV5-4 to TRBJ2-3; possible D gene TRBD1, 6 bases. The CDR3 loop spans 14 amino acids. The germline V gene encodes CDR1 SGHNT and CDR2 YYREEE (reference sequence). V lost 4 bases, J lost 2 bases, and 11 bases lay in between. CDR3 DNA sequence: TGTGCCAGCAGCGCGGACAGTTACACAGATACGCAGTATTTT. Protein: CASSADSYTDTQYF.

This clone has more than one count but fewer than ten. The chain employs TRBV9 and TRBJ2-2; 12 bases are a match to TRBD2. The CDR3 runs 18 residues. The germline V gene has CDR1 SGDLS and CDR2 YYNGEE. V lost 4 bases and J lost 1; bases outside the gene matches: 8. The CDR3 loop is CASSPRLAGALNTGELFF. The CDR3 nucleotides read TGTGCCAGCAGCCCCCGACTAGCGGGGGCCCTGAACACCGGGGAGCTGTTTTTT.

The chain carries TRBV7-3 and TRBJ2-3; D is unresolved. CDR1 SGHTA and CDR2 FQGTGA come from the germline V gene. The V gene lost 1 base and the J gene lost 6 bases, with 5 bases spanning the gap. The CDR3 loop spans 12 amino acids. The CDR3 DNA sequence: TGTGCCAGCAGCTTAAGGCGGGATACGCAGTATTTT. Its protein is CASSLRRDTQYF.

The chain employs TRBV28 and TRBJ2-7, with TRBD2 as a possible D gene (6 bases). The V gene's germline CDR1 is MDHEN and CDR2 SYDVKM. This CDR3 region has 15 residues. The V and J ends lost 1 base and 5 bases respectively, with 15 bases between them. CDR3 nucleotides: TGTGCCAGCAGTTTATTCGGGGGAGCGAGGGACGAGCAGTACTTC. Translated, it gives CASSLFGGARDEQYF.

This clone was counted a few times. V is TRBV28 and J is TRBJ2-7; 7 positions match TRBD2. The V segment lost 2 bases and the J segment 7 bases; nucleotides outside the gene matches: 11. The CDR3 is 15 residues long. Germline CDR1 is MDHEN and CDR2 is SYDVKM. The CDR3 loop is CASSLSQGGRREQYF. CDR3 bases: TGTGCCAGCAGTTTAAGCCAGGGAGGGAGGAGGGAGCAGTACTTC.

The chain employs TRBV28 and TRBJ2-1; 10 bases match TRBD1. The CDR3 is 16 residues long. J lost 6 bases, V lost 5 bases, and 10 bases had no gene match. Germline V CDR1 and CDR2: MDHEN, SYDVKM. The DNA for the CDR3 is TGTGCCAGCAGTCAACCCGCCGGGACAGGGGCCAATGAGCAGTTCTTC. Its translation is CASSQPAGTGANEQFF.